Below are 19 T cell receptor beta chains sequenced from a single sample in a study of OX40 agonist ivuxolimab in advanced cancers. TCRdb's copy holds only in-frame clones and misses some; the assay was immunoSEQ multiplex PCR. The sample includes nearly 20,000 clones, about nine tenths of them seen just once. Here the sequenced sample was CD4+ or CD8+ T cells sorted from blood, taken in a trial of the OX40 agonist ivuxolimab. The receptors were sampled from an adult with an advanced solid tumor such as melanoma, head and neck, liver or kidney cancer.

The CDR3 sequence is CASSSRLGSNEQYF. CDR3 bases: TGTGCCAGCAGTTCGAGACTGGGGAGCAACGAGCAGTACTTC. The chain employs TRBV2 and TRBJ2-7, with D perhaps matching TRBD2 (5 bases). CDR1 and CDR2 from the germline V gene are SNHLY and FYNNEI. V lost 5 bases, J lost 5 bases, and 16 bases lay in between. The CDR3 extends over 14 amino acids.

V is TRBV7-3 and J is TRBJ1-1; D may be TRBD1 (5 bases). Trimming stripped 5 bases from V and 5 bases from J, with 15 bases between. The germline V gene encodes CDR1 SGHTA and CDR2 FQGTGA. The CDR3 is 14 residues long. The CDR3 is CASSLGTPGTEAFF. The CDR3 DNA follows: TGTGCCAGCAGCCTCGGGACTCCGGGGACTGAAGCTTTCTTT.

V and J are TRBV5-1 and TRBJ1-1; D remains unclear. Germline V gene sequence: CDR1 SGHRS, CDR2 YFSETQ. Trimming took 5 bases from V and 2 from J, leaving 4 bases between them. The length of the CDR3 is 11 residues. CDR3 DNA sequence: TGCGCCAGCAGAAAAAACACTGAAGCTTTCTTT. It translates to CASRKNTEAFF.

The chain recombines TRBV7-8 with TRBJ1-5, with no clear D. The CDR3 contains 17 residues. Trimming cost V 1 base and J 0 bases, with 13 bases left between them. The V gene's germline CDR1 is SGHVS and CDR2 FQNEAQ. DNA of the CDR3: TGTGCCAGCAGCTTAGATGGAGGTGACTATAGCAATCAGCCCCAGCATTTT. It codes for CASSLDGGDYSNQPQHF.

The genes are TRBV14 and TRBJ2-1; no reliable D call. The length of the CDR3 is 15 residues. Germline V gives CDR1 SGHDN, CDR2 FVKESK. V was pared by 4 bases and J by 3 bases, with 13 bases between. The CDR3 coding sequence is TGTGCCAGCAGCCTAGGGTCCTCCAACTACAATGAGCAGTTCTTC. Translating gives CASSLGSSNYNEQFF.

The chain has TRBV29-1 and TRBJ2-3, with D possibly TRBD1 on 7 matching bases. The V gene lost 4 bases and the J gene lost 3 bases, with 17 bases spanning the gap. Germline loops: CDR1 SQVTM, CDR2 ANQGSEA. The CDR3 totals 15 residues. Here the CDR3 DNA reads TGCAGCGTTGCGAACAGGGGTGGGGGGACAGATACGCAGTATTTT. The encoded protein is CSVANRGGGTDTQYF.

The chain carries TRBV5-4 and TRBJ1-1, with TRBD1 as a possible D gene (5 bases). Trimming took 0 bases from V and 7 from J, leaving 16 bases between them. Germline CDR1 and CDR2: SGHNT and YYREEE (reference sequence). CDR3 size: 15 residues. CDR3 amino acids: CASSLVPGGFGEAFF. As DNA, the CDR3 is TGTGCCAGCAGCTTGGTACCTGGGGGGTTTGGTGAAGCTTTCTTT.

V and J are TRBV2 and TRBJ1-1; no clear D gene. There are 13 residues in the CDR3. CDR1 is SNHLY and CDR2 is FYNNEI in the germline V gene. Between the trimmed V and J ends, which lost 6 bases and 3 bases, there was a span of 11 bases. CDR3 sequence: CASRGREDTEAFF. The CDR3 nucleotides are TGTGCCAGCAGGGGCCGGGAAGACACTGAAGCTTTCTTT.

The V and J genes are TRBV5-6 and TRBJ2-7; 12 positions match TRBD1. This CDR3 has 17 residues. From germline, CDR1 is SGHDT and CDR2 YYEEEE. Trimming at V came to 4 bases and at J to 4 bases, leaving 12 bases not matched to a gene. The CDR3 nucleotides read TGTGCCAGCAGCCAACTGGCCAGGGACAGGGGGCAATACGAGCAGTACTTC. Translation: CASSQLARDRGQYEQYF. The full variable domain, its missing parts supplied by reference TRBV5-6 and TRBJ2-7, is DAGVTQSPTHLIKTRGQQVTLRCSPKSGHDTVSWYQQALGQGPQFIFQYYEEEERQRGNFPDRFSGHQFPNYSSELNVNALLLGDSALYLCASSQLARDRGQYEQYFGPGTRLTVT.

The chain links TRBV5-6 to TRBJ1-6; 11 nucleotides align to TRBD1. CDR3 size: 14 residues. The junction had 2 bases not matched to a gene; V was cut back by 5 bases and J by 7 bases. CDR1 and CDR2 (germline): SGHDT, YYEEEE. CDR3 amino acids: CASRRDRGNSPLHF. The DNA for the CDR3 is TGTGCCAGCAGGCGGGACAGGGGGAATTCACCCCTCCACTTT.

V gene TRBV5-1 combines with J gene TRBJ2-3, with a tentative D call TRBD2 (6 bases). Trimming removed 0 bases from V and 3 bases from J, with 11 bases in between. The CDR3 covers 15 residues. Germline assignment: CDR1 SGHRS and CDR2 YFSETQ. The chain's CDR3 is CASSLALADTDTQYF. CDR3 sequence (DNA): TGCGCCAGCAGCTTGGCCTTAGCGGATACAGATACGCAGTATTTT. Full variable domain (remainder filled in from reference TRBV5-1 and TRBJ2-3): KAGVTQTPRYLIKTRGQQVTLSCSPISGHRSVSWYQQTPGQGLQFLFEYFSETQRNKGNFPGRFSGRQFSNSRSEMNVSTLELGDSALYLCASSLALADTDTQYFGPGTRLTVL.

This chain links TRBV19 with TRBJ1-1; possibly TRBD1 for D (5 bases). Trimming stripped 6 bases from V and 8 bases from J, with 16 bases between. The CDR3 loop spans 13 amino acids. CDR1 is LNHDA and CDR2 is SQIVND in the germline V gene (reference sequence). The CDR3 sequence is CASSAEANREAFF. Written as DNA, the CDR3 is TGTGCCAGTAGCGCGGAGGCTAACAGGGAAGCTTTCTTT.

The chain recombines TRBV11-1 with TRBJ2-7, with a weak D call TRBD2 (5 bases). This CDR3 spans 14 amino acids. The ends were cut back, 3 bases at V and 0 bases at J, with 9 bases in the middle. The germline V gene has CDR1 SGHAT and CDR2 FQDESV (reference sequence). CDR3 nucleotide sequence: TGTGCCAGCAGCTTCGAGGGCAGCTCCTACGAGCAGTACTTC. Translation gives CASSFEGSSYEQYF.

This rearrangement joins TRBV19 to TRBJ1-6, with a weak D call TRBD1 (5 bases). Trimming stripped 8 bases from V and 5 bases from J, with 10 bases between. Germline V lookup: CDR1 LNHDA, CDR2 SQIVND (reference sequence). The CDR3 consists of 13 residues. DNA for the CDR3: TGTGCCAGTGGTCGGGGGGATAATTCACCCCTCCACTTT. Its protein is CASGRGDNSPLHF.

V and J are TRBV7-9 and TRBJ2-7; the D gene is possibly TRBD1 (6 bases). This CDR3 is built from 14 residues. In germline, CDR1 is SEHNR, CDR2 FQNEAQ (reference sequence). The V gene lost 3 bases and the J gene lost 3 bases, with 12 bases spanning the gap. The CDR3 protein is CASSFSRTVYEQYF. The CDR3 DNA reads TGTGCCAGCAGCTTTTCACGGACAGTCTACGAGCAGTACTTC. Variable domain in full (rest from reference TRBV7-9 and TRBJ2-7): DTGVSQNPRHKITKRGQNVTFRCDPISEHNRLYWYRQTLGQGPEFLTYFQNEAQLEKSRLLSDRFSAERPKGSFSTLEIQRTEQGDSAMYLCASSFSRTVYEQYFGPGTRLTVT.

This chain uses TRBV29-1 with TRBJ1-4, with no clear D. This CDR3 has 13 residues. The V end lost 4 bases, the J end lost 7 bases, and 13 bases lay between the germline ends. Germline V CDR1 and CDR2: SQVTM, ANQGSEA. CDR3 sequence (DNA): TGCAGCGTTGGCTTCTTAACGGGTGAAAAACTGTTTTTT. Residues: CSVGFLTGEKLFF.

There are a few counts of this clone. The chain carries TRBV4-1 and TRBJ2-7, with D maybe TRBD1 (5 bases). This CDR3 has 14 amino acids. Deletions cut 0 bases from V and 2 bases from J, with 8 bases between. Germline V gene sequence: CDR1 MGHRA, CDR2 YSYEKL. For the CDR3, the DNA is TGCGCCAGCAGCCAAGAGACAGTTACCTACGAGCAGTACTTC. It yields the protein CASSQETVTYEQYF.

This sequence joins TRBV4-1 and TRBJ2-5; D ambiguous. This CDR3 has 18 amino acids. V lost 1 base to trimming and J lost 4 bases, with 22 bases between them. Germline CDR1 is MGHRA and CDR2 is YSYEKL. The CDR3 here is CASSQGFSSGGQTETQYF. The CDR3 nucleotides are TGCGCCAGCAGCCAAGGATTTAGTTCGGGTGGCCAAACAGAGACCCAGTACTTC.

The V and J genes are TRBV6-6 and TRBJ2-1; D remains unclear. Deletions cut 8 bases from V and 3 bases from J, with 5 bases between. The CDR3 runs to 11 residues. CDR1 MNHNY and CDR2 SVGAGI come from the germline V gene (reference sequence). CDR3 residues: CASEDYNEQFF. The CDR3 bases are TGTGCCAGCGAGGACTACAATGAGCAGTTCTTC.